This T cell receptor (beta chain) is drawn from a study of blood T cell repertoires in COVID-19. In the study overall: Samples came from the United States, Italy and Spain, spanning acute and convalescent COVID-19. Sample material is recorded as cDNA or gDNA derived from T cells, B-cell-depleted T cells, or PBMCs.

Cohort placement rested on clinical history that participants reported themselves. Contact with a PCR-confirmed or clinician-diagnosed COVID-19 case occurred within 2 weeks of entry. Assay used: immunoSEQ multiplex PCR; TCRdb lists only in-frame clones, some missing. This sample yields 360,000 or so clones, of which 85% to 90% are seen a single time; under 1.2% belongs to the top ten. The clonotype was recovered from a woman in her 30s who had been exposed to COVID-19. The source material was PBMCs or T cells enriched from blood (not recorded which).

CDR3 in DNA: TGTGCCAGCAGCTTGGTGGCTGGGACAGGGGAATCCGGGGAGCTGTTTTTT. Protein: CASSLVAGTGESGELFF. J is TRBJ2-2 and V is TRBV5-8; 10 bases line up with TRBD1. The V gene end was trimmed by 0 bases and the J gene end by 6 bases; junction bases not matched to a gene: 8. This CDR3 contains 17 residues. Germline V CDR1 and CDR2: SGHTS, YDEGEE.